Many counts were recorded for the clone carrying this T cell receptor beta chain. Its antigen remains unidentified. This record belongs to a study of T cells in Graves' hyperthyroidism and ophthalmopathy. Germline values: CDR1 SGHVS, CDR2 FNYEAQ. The V end lost 5 bases, the J end lost 8 bases, and 25 bases lay between the germline ends. This CDR3 has 17 residues. Active moderate-to-severe ophthalmopathy, Clinical Activity Score at least 3, NOSPECS at least 4, under 3 months' duration. Uncontrolled infection, other autoimmune disease, pregnancy or lactation disqualified patients from enrolment. PBMCs were derived from about 10 ml fresh peripheral blood. The study's findings and limits: From stable hyperthyroidism, ophthalmopathy was set apart by a 13 V-J model.

The CDR3 regions of TCR beta were amplified from RNA transcripts. The HTBI primer set served for first-round RT-PCR of the TCR CDR3. Using its own MiXCR run on the multiplex PCR reads, TCRdb lists one record per CDR3 protein. This table holds about 600,000 distinct CDR3 sequences, roughly 14% found once. This chain uses TRBV7-6 with TRBJ2-1; either TRBD1 or TRBD2 may supply D (7 bases each). The sequenced sample consisted of blood. The sequence was obtained from a woman in her forties or fifties with Graves' ophthalmopathy. The CDR3 is CASSLPGGEGAGHEQFF. The DNA for the CDR3 is TGTGCCAGCAGCCTCCCCGGCGGGGAGGGGGCAGGTCATGAGCAGTTCTTC.